Listed here are 21 T cell receptor beta chains from one sample, sequenced in a study of blood T cell repertoires in COVID-19. Clones were read by immunoSEQ multiplex PCR, and TCRdb kept only the in-frame ones, dropping some. This sample has 150,000 to 200,000 clones; around 88% occur once, and the top ten carry less than 5.5%. The sample taken for sequencing was peripheral blood. These receptors were taken from a human donor in a cohort sampled during active COVID-19.

This sequence joins TRBV11-2 and TRBJ1-6; a weak D match, TRBD1 (5 bases). V was trimmed by 4 bases and J by 7 bases, leaving 11 bases between them. Looked up from germline, CDR1 is SGHAT and CDR2 is FQNNGV. This CDR3 comprises 14 residues. CDR3 sequence reads: CASSSTSGNSPLHF. The CDR3 DNA is TGTGCCAGCAGCTCCACCTCAGGGAATTCACCCCTCCACTTT.

This clone was picked up a small number of times. CDR3 region: CASSSRDRGHEQYF. The CDR3 DNA sequence: TGTGCCAGCAGCTCCCGGGACAGGGGGCACGAGCAGTACTTC. The chain combines TRBV7-9 with TRBJ2-7; 12 bases match TRBD1. V lost 4 bases, J lost 5 bases, and 3 bases stayed unmatched. This CDR3 has 14 residues. CDR1 is SEHNR, CDR2 FQNEAQ, per germline (reference sequence). The whole variable domain, filled in from reference TRBV7-9 and TRBJ2-7, reads DTGVSQNPRHKITKRGQNVTFRCDPISEHNRLYWYRQTLGQGPEFLTYFQNEAQLEKSRLLSDRFSAERPKGSFSTLEIQRTEQGDSAMYLCASSSRDRGHEQYFGPGTRLTVT.

V and J are TRBV28 and TRBJ2-7, with D maybe TRBD1 (6 bases). The CDR3 consists of 16 residues. V was cut by 3 bases and J by 1 base, with 16 bases left in between. The germline gives CDR1 MDHEN, CDR2 SYDVKM. The CDR3 nucleotides are TGTGCCAGCAGTTTTTATAGGGCAGGGGAATCCTACGAGCAGTACTTC. Amino acids: CASSFYRAGESYEQYF.

The CDR3: CASSLGTSGVGEETQYF. The DNA for the CDR3 is TGTGCCAGCAGCCTGGGGACTAGCGGGGTGGGGGAGGAGACCCAGTACTTC. This rearrangement joins TRBV5-4 to TRBJ2-5; TRBD2 matches 13 bases. V shed 4 bases, J shed 5 bases, and the junction held 11 bases outside the gene matches. In germline, CDR1 is SGHNT, CDR2 YYREEE (reference sequence). The CDR3 covers 17 residues.

This rearrangement joins TRBV4-1 to TRBJ2-2, with D perhaps TRBD1 (8 bases). V was cut by 6 bases and J by 4 bases, with 15 bases left in between. Per germline, CDR1 MGHRA and CDR2 YSYEKL. CDR3 length equals 15 residues. The CDR3 is CASRPTGEGTGELFF. CDR3 in DNA: TGCGCCAGCAGGCCGACAGGGGAGGGCACCGGGGAGCTGTTTTTT.

The genes are TRBV28 and TRBJ2-3; 7 nucleotides line up with TRBD2. Per the germline V gene, CDR1 is MDHEN and CDR2 is SYDVKM. Losses at the gene ends were 11 bases for V and 4 bases for J; bases not matched to a gene: 12. This CDR3 has 14 amino acids. The CDR3 spells CAVLEGGPSDTQYF. CDR3 nucleotides: TGTGCCGTGCTAGAGGGAGGGCCTTCAGATACGCAGTATTTT.

The rearrangement uses TRBV6-2 or TRBV6-3 and TRBJ2-7, with D perhaps matching TRBD2 (7 bases). The V end lost 2 bases, the J end lost 2 bases, and 13 bases lay between the germline ends. The germline gives CDR1 MNHEY, CDR2 SVGEGT. The CDR3 length is 15 residues. CDR3 in amino acids: CASSYPAGAAYEQYF. CDR3 DNA sequence: TGTGCCAGCAGTTACCCCGCGGGGGCCGCCTACGAGCAGTACTTC.

This rearrangement joins TRBV6-6 to TRBJ1-2, with TRBD1 matching 7 bases. V dropped 0 bases and J dropped 6; count of bases not matched to a gene: 4. In germline, CDR1 is MNHNY, CDR2 SVGAGI (reference sequence). The CDR3 loop spans 14 amino acids. CDR3 sequence: CASSYSTGAHGYTF. Here the CDR3 DNA reads TGTGCCAGCAGTTACTCCACAGGGGCTCATGGCTACACCTTC.

The rearrangement uses TRBV19 and TRBJ2-7; D may be TRBD2 (7 bases). The CDR3 is made up of 15 amino acids. The germline V gene encodes CDR1 LNHDA and CDR2 SQIVND (reference sequence). The germline V and J ends were trimmed by 5 bases and 6 bases, with 20 bases remaining between them. The CDR3 protein is CASSGQGGRASEQYF. The DNA for the CDR3 is TGTGCCAGTAGTGGTCAAGGGGGGAGGGCCTCCGAGCAGTACTTC.

This chain connects TRBV2 to TRBJ2-1, with 7 nucleotides matching TRBD2. V lost 2 bases to trimming and J lost 9 bases; unmatched junction nucleotides: 4. The germline gives CDR1 SNHLY, CDR2 FYNNEI. The CDR3 length is 13 residues. DNA for the CDR3: TGTGCCAGCAGTGAACGGGGGGAGAGTGAGCAGTTCTTC. It specifies CASSERGESEQFF.

This chain uses TRBV27 with TRBJ2-1, with 7 bases identical to TRBD1. V lost 5 bases to trimming and J lost 4 bases; unmatched junction nucleotides: 11. Germline V lookup: CDR1 MNHEY, CDR2 SMNVEV (reference sequence). The CDR3 loop spans 16 amino acids. CDR3 residues: CASSPYTGAPYNEQFF. The CDR3 nucleotides are TGTGCCAGCAGTCCTTACACAGGGGCCCCTTACAATGAGCAGTTCTTC.

This chain uses TRBV3-1 (or the pseudogene TRBV3-2) with TRBJ2-3; D possibly corresponds to TRBD2 (5 bases). Trimming stripped 4 bases from V and 5 bases from J, with 10 bases between. Germline lookup yields CDR1 LGHDT and CDR2 YNNKEL (reference sequence). This CDR3 has 13 amino acids. Here the CDR3 reads CASSPSEGDTQYF. In DNA, the CDR3 is TGTGCCAGCAGCCCCTCAGAGGGAGATACGCAGTATTTT.

This sequence joins TRBV24-1 and TRBJ2-5; maybe TRBD2 (7 bases). CDR3 length equals 16 residues. Trimming took off 2 bases at V and 4 bases at J, with 16 bases between the two ends. Germline CDR1 and CDR2: KGHDR and SFDVKD. CDR3 nucleotide sequence: TGTGCCACCAGTGATTATTACGAGGGGGGGTTAGAGACCCAGTACTTC. This encodes CATSDYYEGGLETQYF.

This clone was found once. The chain links TRBV11-1 to TRBJ1-3, with D perhaps TRBD1 (6 bases). The CDR3 runs to 15 residues. Germline CDR1 reads SGHAT; CDR2 reads FQDESV (reference sequence). Deletions cut 5 bases from V and 0 bases from J, with 11 bases between. The CDR3 nucleotides read TGTGCCAGCAGCCCGGGACAAACCTCTGGAAACACCATATATTTT. This translates into CASSPGQTSGNTIYF.

J is TRBJ2-7 and V is TRBV5-5; tentative D call: TRBD1 (5 bases). Germline V lookup: CDR1 SGHKS, CDR2 YYEKEE (reference sequence). Trimming shortened V by 4 bases and J by 4 bases, and 12 bases separated the two germline ends. The CDR3 length is 13 residues. This chain's CDR3 is CASSPGRVYEQYF. CDR3 coding DNA: TGTGCCAGCAGCCCCGGCAGGGTTTACGAGCAGTACTTC.

This clone was seen ten or more times. This rearrangement joins TRBV27 to TRBJ1-4, with TRBD1 matching 9 bases. Germline values: CDR1 MNHEY, CDR2 SMNVEV (reference sequence). J gave up 8 bases and V 6 bases, and 4 bases lay outside the gene matches. CDR3 length: 13 residues. CDR3 loop: CASRGQGVEKLFF. CDR3 DNA: TGTGCCAGCAGGGGACAGGGCGTGGAAAAACTGTTTTTT.

This clone came up a few times. The V call is TRBV30, the J call TRBJ1-2; D is undetermined. V was pared by 1 base and J by 5 bases, with 5 bases between. The CDR3 has 11 amino acids. The germline V gene has CDR1 GTSNPN and CDR2 SVGIG (reference sequence). DNA for the CDR3: TGTGCCTGGAGTGGTAGATATGGCTACACCTTC. It yields the protein CAWSGRYGYTF.

This chain connects TRBV7-9 to TRBJ1-2; D is unclear. The CDR3 is 15 residues long. The V gene's germline CDR1 is SEHNR and CDR2 FQNEAQ (reference sequence). V gave up 6 bases and J gave up 0 bases, with 14 bases separating them. The CDR3 reads CASSPPVLANYGYTF. CDR3 nucleotide sequence: TGTGCCAGCAGTCCGCCGGTCCTAGCTAACTATGGCTACACCTTC.

This chain links TRBV28 with TRBJ1-4; tentatively, D is TRBD1 (6 bases). This CDR3 contains 14 residues. The germline V and J ends were trimmed by 5 bases and 6 bases, with 13 bases remaining between them. Looked up from germline, CDR1 is MDHEN and CDR2 is SYDVKM. In nucleotides, the CDR3 is TGTGCCAGCAGTCCCCACAGGGATGATGAAAAACTGTTTTTT. This gives the protein CASSPHRDDEKLFF.

The J gene is TRBJ1-1, the V gene TRBV19; D gene ambiguous. Deletions cut 7 bases from V and 2 bases from J, with 14 bases between. Germline assignment: CDR1 LNHDA and CDR2 SQIVND (reference sequence). The CDR3 sequence is 14 residues long. The CDR3 nucleotides read TGTGCCAGTACCTCCTCCGGGGTAAACACTGAAGCTTTCTTT. Its protein product is CASTSSGVNTEAFF.

DNA of the CDR3: TGTGCCAGCAGCCATATGGGGCTGGGGGAGACCCAGTACTTC. Its protein product is CASSHMGLGETQYF. The V call is TRBV3-1 (or the pseudogene TRBV3-2), the J call TRBJ2-5; D might be TRBD1 (5 bases). The CDR3 contains 14 residues. Germline V gene data show CDR1 as LGHDT and CDR2 as YNNKEL (reference sequence). Trimming stripped 3 bases from V and 5 bases from J, with 13 bases between.